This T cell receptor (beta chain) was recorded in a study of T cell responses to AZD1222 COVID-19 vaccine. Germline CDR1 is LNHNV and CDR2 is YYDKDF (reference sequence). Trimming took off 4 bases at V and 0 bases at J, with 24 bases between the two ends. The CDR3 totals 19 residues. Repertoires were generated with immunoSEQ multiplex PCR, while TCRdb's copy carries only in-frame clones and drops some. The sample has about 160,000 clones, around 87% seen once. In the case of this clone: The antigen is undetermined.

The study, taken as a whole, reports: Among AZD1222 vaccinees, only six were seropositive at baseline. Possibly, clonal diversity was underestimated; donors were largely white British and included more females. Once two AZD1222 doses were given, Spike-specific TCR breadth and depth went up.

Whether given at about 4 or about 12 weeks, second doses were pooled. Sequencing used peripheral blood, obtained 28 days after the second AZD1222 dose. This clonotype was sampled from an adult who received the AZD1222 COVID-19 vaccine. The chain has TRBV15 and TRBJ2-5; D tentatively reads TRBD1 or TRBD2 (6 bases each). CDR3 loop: CATSTLGSGAQYYQETQYF. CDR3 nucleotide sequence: TGTGCCACCAGCACCCTAGGGTCGGGGGCGCAATACTACCAAGAGACCCAGTACTTC.